This TCR beta chain was recovered during a study of Ad26.COV2.S vaccination and SARS-CoV-2 variants. Study summary: Intramuscular Ad26.COV2.S at 5x10^10 or 1x10^11 viral particles.

The CDR3 runs to 15 residues. Trimming left V 5 bases short and J 4 bases short, with 17 bases between. The germline V gene encodes CDR1 SGDLS and CDR2 YYNGEE. The treatment is: some 20 received Ad26.COV2.S at low or high dose, single or two shots; 5 received placebo; per-sample allocation not given. The investigators took samples on day 63 after the first vaccine or placebo injection. Findings of the study overall: Greater spike-specific TCR breadth was seen in vaccine recipients than in placebo recipients. Reportedly, after vaccination the spike-specific CD8+ and CD4+ T cell responses displayed substantial breadth.

As for this clone: What it binds is unknown.

The method was immunoSEQ multiplex PCR; TCRdb's version includes in-frame clones alone and lacks a portion of them. The sample yields about 680,000 clones, 80% to 90% seen once. The V gene is TRBV9, the J gene TRBJ2-3; D is undetermined. The sequencing used peripheral blood, collected in a trial of Ad26.COV2.S vaccine versus placebo. The TCR comes from a person aged 18-65 years who received the Ad26.COV2.S COVID-19 vaccine or a placebo. CDR3 coding DNA: TGTGCCAGCAGTGAACCGGTCTTAGCCGCAGATACGCAGTATTTT. Translation: CASSEPVLAADTQYF.